This TCR beta chain originates from a study of blood T cell repertoires in COVID-19. At the level of the study: Italy, Spain and the United States were the sources of the convalescent and acute COVID-19 samples. Sample material is recorded as cDNA or gDNA derived from T cells, B-cell-depleted T cells, or PBMCs.

The CDR3 has 18 amino acids. CDR1 and CDR2 (germline): MGHRA, YSYEKL. Trimming removed 3 bases at V and 1 base at J, with 19 bases between. Authors' data handling: Estimates of nucleated cell counts were drawn from the amplification of reference gene primers. Clones were sequenced by immunoSEQ multiplex PCR, and TCRdb holds only the in-frame ones, with some missing. The V and J calls and clone size were taken over from that table, and D and trimming were inferred from the DNA. Here the sample spans a few hundred thousand clones, around 80% being singletons. This sequence joins TRBV4-1 and TRBJ2-1, with a weak D call TRBD2 (6 bases). The sequenced material came from peripheral blood. This receptor was obtained from a man in his fifties or sixties with active or convalescent COVID-19. The DNA for the CDR3 is TGCGCCAGCAGCCAGGGGCGGATTGGCGGGACTTCCTACAATGAGCAGTTCTTC. Protein: CASSQGRIGGTSYNEQFF.